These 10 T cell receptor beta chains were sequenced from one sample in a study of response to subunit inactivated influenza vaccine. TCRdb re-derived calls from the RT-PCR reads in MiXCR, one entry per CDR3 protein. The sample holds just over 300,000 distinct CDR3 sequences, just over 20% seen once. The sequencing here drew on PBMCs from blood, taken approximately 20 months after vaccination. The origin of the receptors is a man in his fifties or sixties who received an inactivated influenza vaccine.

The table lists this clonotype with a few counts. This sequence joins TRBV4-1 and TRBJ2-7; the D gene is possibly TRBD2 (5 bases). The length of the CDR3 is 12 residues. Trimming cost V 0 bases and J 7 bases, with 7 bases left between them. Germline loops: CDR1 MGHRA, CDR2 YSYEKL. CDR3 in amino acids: CASSQERGEQYF. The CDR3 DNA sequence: TGCGCCAGCAGCCAAGAACGCGGGGAGCAGTACTTC.

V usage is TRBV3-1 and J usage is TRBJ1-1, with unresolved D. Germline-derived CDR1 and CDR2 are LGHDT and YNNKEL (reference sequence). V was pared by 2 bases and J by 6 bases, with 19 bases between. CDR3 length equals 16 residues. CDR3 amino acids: CASSQYRASLPAEAFF. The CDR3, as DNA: TGTGCCAGCAGCCAATATAGGGCCTCCCTTCCCGCTGAAGCTTTCTTT.

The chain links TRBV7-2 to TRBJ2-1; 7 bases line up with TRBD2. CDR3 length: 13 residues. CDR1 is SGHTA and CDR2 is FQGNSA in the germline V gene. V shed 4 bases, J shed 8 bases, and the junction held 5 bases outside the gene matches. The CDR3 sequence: CASSSGLVHEQFF. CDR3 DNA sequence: TGTGCCAGCAGCTCTGGACTAGTCCATGAGCAGTTCTTC.

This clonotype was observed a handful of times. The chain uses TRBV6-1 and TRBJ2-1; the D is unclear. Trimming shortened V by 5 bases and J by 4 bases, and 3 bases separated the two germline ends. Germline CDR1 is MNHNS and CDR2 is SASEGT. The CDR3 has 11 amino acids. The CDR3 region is CASSKYNEQFF. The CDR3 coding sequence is TGTGCCAGCAGTAAGTACAATGAGCAGTTCTTC.

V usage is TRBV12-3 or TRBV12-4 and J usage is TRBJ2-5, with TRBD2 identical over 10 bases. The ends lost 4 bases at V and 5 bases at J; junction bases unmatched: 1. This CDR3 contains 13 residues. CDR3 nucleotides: TGTGCCAGCAGTTCAGCGGGGGGGGAGACCCAGTACTTC. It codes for CASSSAGGETQYF.

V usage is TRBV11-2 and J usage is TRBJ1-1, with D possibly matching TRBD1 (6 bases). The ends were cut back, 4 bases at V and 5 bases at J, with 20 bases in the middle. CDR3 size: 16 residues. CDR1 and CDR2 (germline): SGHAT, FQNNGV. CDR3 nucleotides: TGTGCCAGCAGCTACAGTACCGGGACACTGGCGACTGAAGCTTTCTTT. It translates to CASSYSTGTLATEAFF. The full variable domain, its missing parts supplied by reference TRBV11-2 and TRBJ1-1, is EAGVAQSPRYKIIEKRQSVAFWCNPISGHATLYWYQQILGQGPKLLIQFQNNGVVDDSQLPKDRFSAERLKGVDSTLKIQPAKLEDSAVYLCASSYSTGTLATEAFFGQGTRLTVV.

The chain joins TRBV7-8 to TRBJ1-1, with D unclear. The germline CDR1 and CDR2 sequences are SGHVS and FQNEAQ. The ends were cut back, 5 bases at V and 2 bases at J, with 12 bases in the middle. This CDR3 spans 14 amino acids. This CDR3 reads CASSPITGNTEAFF. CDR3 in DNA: TGTGCCAGCAGCCCGATTACGGGAAACACTGAAGCTTTCTTT.

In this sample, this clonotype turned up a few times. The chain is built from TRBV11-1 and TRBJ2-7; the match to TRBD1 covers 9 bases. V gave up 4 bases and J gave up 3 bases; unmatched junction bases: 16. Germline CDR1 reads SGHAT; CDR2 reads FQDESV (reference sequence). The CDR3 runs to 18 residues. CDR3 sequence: CASSSPAGAGQGFYEQYF. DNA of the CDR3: TGTGCCAGCAGCTCGCCGGCGGGAGCGGGACAGGGATTCTACGAGCAGTACTTC.

The CDR3 reads CASSYTGWQETQYF. As DNA, the CDR3 is TGTGCCAGCAGTTATACAGGGTGGCAAGAGACCCAGTACTTC. The chain links TRBV6-5 to TRBJ2-5; D may be TRBD1 (6 bases). V was shortened by 3 bases and J by 2 bases, with 10 bases between the two germline ends. This CDR3 region has 14 residues. Germline V gene data show CDR1 as MNHEY and CDR2 as SVGAGI.

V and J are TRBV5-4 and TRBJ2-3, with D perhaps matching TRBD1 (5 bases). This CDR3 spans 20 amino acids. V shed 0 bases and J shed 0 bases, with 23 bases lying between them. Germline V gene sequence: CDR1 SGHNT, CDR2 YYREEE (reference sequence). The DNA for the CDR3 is TGTGCCAGCAGCTTGGGGTCAGGTATTAGGGGCCTTGTTAGCACAGATACGCAGTATTTT. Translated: CASSLGSGIRGLVSTDTQYF.